This T cell receptor beta chain was recovered during a study of control samples from healthy donors and cancer patients. TCRdb's copy holds only in-frame clones and misses some; the assay was immunoSEQ multiplex PCR. The sample consists of about 160,000 clones, around 93% of them appearing once. Worth noting for this clone: Other DNA sequences in this sample translate to the same CDR3.

The CDR3 is 14 residues long. Germline V CDR1 and CDR2: ENHRY, SYGVKD. V lost 5 bases to trimming and J lost 4 bases, with 12 bases between them. Sequencing input: blood. This receptor was obtained from a woman aged 55-69 years in good health. The chain is built from TRBV10-3 and TRBJ1-5, with TRBD1 as a possible D gene (5 bases). For the CDR3, the DNA is TGTGCCATCAGTCCCGGGGGAGGGAATCAGCCCCAGCATTTT. Its protein product is CAISPGGGNQPQHF.